A selection of T cell receptor beta chains follows, all from one sample in a study of long-term antiretroviral therapy in people with HIV. Data came from immunoSEQ multiplex PCR; TCRdb stores just in-frame clones and leaves some out. The sample holds 30,000 to 35,000 clones; approximately 93% are singletons and the top ten take about 4%. The sample consisted of unsorted PBMCs, taken around 5.4 years after starting antiretroviral therapy. The receptors stem from a woman between 50 and 59 years old with HIV. The CDR3 runs from the conserved cysteine through the conserved F or W. A D gene is named only where the DNA matches it firmly. Not every row has a clone size; where given, it reads once, few, many or a size class.

D,V,J,size,DNA,CDR3
TRBD2,TRBV7-2,TRBJ2-3,.,TGTGCCAGCAGATTGGGACTAGCGGGGGGAGATACGCAGTATTTT,CASRLGLAGGDTQYF
TRBD2,TRBV9,TRBJ2-3,once,TGTGCCAGCAGCCGGGGGGAAAGGATAGATACGCAGTATTTT,CASSRGERIDTQYF
.,TRBV5-5,TRBJ1-1,.,TGTGCCAGCAGCTGGTCCCAGGGGCTGAACACTGAAGCTTTCTTT,CASSWSQGLNTEAFF
.,TRBV6-5,TRBJ2-3,.,TGTGCCAGCAGTCCCGGGACACCAGGATCAGATACGCAGTATTTT,CASSPGTPGSDTQYF
.,TRBV4-3,TRBJ1-5,.,TGCGCCAGCAGCCAAGATTGGCAGGATAGCAATCAGCCCCAGCATTTT,CASSQDWQDSNQPQHF
.,TRBV15,TRBJ1-1,.,TGTGCCACCAGCAGAGATGGGGGGACCACTGAAGCTTTCTTT,CATSRDGGTTEAFF
.,TRBV7-9,TRBJ1-1,.,TGTGCCAGCAGCTCCCAGCTCCGGGACACTGAAGCTTTCTTT,CASSSQLRDTEAFF
.,TRBV11-3,TRBJ2-5,.,TGTGCCAGCAGCTTAGAAAGCAAAGAGACCCAGTACTTC,CASSLESKETQYF
.,TRBV9,TRBJ1-6,.,TGTGCCAGCAGCGTAGTAGGGATAGGTTCGACCCCCCTCCACTTT,CASSVVGIGSTPLHF
TRBD1,TRBV9,TRBJ1-3,.,TGTGCCAGCAGCGTAAGTGGACAGGGCCCCTCTGGAAACACCATATATTTT,CASSVSGQGPSGNTIYF
.,TRBV18,TRBJ2-3,.,TGTGCCAGCTCACGCACAGGGGGGGCAGATACGCAGTATTTT,CASSRTGGADTQYF
.,TRBV4-2,TRBJ2-7,.,TGTGCCAGCAGCCAAGATAAATCAGCTTCCTACGAGCAGTACTTC,CASSQDKSASYEQYF
.,TRBV29-1,TRBJ2-7,.,TGCAGCGTTTCGGACAGTACCCACGAGCAGTACTTC,CSVSDSTHEQYF
TRBD1,TRBV13,TRBJ2-5,.,TGTGCCAGCAGCCCCGGACAGGGAGTAGGCGAAGAGACCCAGTACTTC,CASSPGQGVGEETQYF
.,TRBV5-1,TRBJ1-1,.,TGCGCCAGCAGCCCCGTCATTACAGGGTCTGAAGCTTTCTTT,CASSPVITGSEAFF
TRBD1,TRBV6-5,TRBJ1-3,.,TGTGCCAGCTGCAAGAGGACAGGGCTTAGAAACACCATATATTTT,CASCKRTGLRNTIYF